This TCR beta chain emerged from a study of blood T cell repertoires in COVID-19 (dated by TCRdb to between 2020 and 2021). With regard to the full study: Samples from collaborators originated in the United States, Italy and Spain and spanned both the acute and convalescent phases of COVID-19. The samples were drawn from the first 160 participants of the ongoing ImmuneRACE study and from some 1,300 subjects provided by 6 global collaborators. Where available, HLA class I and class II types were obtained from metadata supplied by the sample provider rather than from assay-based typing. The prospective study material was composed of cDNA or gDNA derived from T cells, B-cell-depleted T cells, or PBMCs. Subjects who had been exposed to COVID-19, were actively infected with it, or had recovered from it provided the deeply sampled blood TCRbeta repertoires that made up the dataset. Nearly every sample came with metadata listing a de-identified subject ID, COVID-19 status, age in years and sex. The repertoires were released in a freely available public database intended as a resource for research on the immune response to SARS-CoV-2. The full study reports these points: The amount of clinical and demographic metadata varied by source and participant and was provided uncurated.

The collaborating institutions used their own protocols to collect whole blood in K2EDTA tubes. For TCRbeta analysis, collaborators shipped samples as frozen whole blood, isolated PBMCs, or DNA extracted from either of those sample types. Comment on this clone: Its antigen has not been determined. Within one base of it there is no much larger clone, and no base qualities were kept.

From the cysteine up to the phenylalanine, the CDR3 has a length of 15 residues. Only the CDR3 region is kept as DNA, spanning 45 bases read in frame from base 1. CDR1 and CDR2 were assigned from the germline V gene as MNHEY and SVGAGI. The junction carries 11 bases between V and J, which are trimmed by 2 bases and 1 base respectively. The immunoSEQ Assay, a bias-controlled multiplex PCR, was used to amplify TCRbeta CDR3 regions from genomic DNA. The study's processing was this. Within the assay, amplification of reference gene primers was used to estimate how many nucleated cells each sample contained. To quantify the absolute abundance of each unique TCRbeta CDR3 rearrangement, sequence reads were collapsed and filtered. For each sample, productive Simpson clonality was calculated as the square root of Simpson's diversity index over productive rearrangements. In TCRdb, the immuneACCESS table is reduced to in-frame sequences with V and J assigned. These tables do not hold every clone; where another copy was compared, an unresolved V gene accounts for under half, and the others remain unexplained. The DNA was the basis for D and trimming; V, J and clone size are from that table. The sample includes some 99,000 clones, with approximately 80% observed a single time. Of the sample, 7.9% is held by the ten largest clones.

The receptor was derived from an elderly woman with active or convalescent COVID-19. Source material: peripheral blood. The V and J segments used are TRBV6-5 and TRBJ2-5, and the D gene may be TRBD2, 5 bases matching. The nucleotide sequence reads TGTGCCAGCAGTTACACAGTGAGGGTCCAAGAGACCCAGTACTTC. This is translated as CASSYTVRVQETQYF.